These 26 T cell receptor beta chains came from one sample sequenced in a study of OX40 agonist ivuxolimab in advanced cancers. Assay used: immunoSEQ multiplex PCR; TCRdb lists only in-frame clones, some missing. The sample has about 36,000 clones, 79% seen once. The input for sequencing was CD4+ or CD8+ T cells sorted from blood, taken in a trial of the OX40 agonist ivuxolimab. The source is an adult with an advanced solid tumor such as melanoma, head and neck, liver or kidney cancer.

The rearrangement links TRBV19 to TRBJ2-2; D possibly corresponds to TRBD2 (5 bases). The CDR3 consists of 12 residues. V lost 1 base to trimming and J lost 12 bases, with 9 bases between them. Germline V gene sequence: CDR1 LNHDA, CDR2 SQIVND (reference sequence). Here the CDR3 DNA reads TGTGCCAGTAGTATAGTCGGGATACAGCTGTTTTTT. This translates into CASSIVGIQLFF.

The rearrangement uses TRBV5-6 and TRBJ2-5; D gene ambiguous. CDR1 is SGHDT and CDR2 is YYEEEE in the germline V gene. The CDR3 is made up of 14 amino acids. The germline V and J ends were trimmed by 2 bases and 2 bases, with 10 bases remaining between them. The DNA for the CDR3 is TGTGCCAGCAGCTTCCTCGGGCCACAAGAGACCCAGTACTTC. Protein product: CASSFLGPQETQYF.

J is TRBJ2-6 and V is TRBV14, with D possibly matching TRBD1 (6 bases). The CDR3 runs to 15 residues. V shed 4 bases and J shed 1 base, with 8 bases lying between them. Germline CDR1 is SGHDN and CDR2 is FVKESK. The CDR3 DNA sequence: TGTGCCAGCAGCCCAGGACAGTCTGGGGCCAACGTCCTGACTTTC. Its protein is CASSPGQSGANVLTF. The full variable domain, completed using reference TRBV14 and TRBJ2-6, is EAGVTQFPSHSVIEKGQTVTLRCDPISGHDNLYWYRRVMGKEIKFLLHFVKESKQDESGMPNNRFLAERTGGTYSTLKVQPAELEDSGVYFCASSPGQSGANVLTFGAGSRLTVL.

The chain uses TRBV21-1 and TRBJ2-7; the table names TRBD2, a call not compared with the DNA. TRBV21-1 is a pseudogene locus. This CDR3 has 19 amino acids. The CDR3 bases are TGTGCCAGCACCCTGGGCGGGGTGATGGGTGTGAGTAGTTCCTACGAGCAGTACTTC. Translation: CASTLGGVMGVSSSYEQYF.

The rearrangement links TRBV7-8 to TRBJ1-2, with D uncertain. CDR1 and CDR2 from the germline V gene are SGHVS and FQNEAQ. V was trimmed by 5 bases and J by 3 bases, leaving 10 bases between them. This CDR3 is 13 amino acids long. CDR3 amino acids: CASSGLGYYGYTF. The CDR3 DNA sequence: TGTGCCAGCAGCGGCCTAGGATACTATGGCTACACCTTC.

This clone was counted a few times. This chain uses TRBV7-8 with TRBJ2-7, with D perhaps matching TRBD1 or TRBD2 (5 bases each). The CDR3 runs 15 residues. Germline CDR1 SGHVS, CDR2 FQNEAQ. V was cut by 5 bases and J by 0 bases, with 14 bases left in between. The CDR3 sequence: CASSNRDGISYEQYF. The CDR3 nucleotides are TGTGCCAGCAGCAACCGGGACGGAATCTCCTACGAGCAGTACTTC.

This chain uses TRBV5-6 with TRBJ1-6; 7 positions match TRBD1. The CDR3 totals 19 residues. Germline V gene data show CDR1 as SGHDT and CDR2 as YYEEEE. The V segment lost 2 bases and the J segment 6 bases; nucleotides outside the gene matches: 17. In DNA, the CDR3 is TGTGCCAGCAGCTTAATCCTACCTACCCAAAACAGGGGTAATTCACCCCTCCACTTT. As protein: CASSLILPTQNRGNSPLHF.

The rearrangement links TRBV7-8 to TRBJ1-5, with D possibly TRBD1 on 6 matching bases. Trimming left V 5 bases short and J 5 bases short, with 13 bases between. CDR3 length: 14 amino acids. Germline V lookup: CDR1 SGHVS, CDR2 FQNEAQ. For the CDR3, the DNA is TGTGCCAGCAGCAGCTCGGGGGGCCATCAGCCCCAGCATTTT. As protein: CASSSSGGHQPQHF.

This chain connects TRBV5-4 to TRBJ1-2, with D maybe TRBD1 (5 bases). This CDR3 has 13 residues. In germline, CDR1 is SGHNT, CDR2 YYREEE (reference sequence). Trimming stripped 4 bases from V and 6 bases from J, with 13 bases between. This CDR3 is CASSQRRGDGYTF. In DNA, the CDR3 is TGTGCCAGCAGCCAACGGCGGGGGGATGGCTACACCTTC.

This clone is labeled as medium-sized. The chain is built from TRBV19 and TRBJ1-1; D gene unclear. Trimming pared 3 bases from V and 11 bases from J, leaving 13 bases between. Germline assignment: CDR1 LNHDA and CDR2 SQIVND (reference sequence). This CDR3 is 12 amino acids long. This chain's CDR3 is CASSIGDNEAFF. The DNA for the CDR3 is TGTGCCAGTAGTATCGGGGATAATGAGGCTTTCTTT.

In its sample, this clone was seen a few times. The rearrangement links TRBV9 to TRBJ2-1; 9 positions agree with TRBD2. Trimming cost V 0 bases and J 9 bases; bases outside gene matches: 10. CDR1 is SGDLS, CDR2 YYNGEE, per germline. The CDR3 length is 16 residues. CDR3 nucleotide sequence: TGTGCCAGCAGCGTAGAAGCCGGCGGGGGGGCGATTGAGCAGTTCTTC. It encodes CASSVEAGGGAIEQFF.

The chain links TRBV7-7 to TRBJ2-3; 7 positions match TRBD2. This CDR3 has 14 residues. Germline trimming cut 5 bases from V and 4 bases from J; bases unmatched to any gene: 6. The germline V gene encodes CDR1 SSHAT and CDR2 FNYEAQ (reference sequence). This CDR3 is CASSQSSGADTQYF. The CDR3, as DNA: TGTGCCAGCAGCCAGTCCAGCGGGGCAGATACGCAGTATTTT.

V usage is TRBV18 and J usage is TRBJ2-7; TRBD2 matches 9 bases. J was trimmed by 0 bases and V by 1 base; bases with no gene match: 7. Germline CDR1 is KGHSH and CDR2 is LQKENI. The CDR3 loop spans 17 amino acids. CDR3 residues: CASSPRASGDPSYEQYF. As DNA, the CDR3 is TGTGCCAGCTCACCACGGGCTAGCGGGGATCCCTCCTACGAGCAGTACTTC.

This clone was seen a single time. V is TRBV7-9 and J is TRBJ1-5, with D perhaps TRBD1 (6 bases). From germline, CDR1 is SEHNR and CDR2 FQNEAQ (reference sequence). V lost 2 bases, J lost 4 bases, and 9 bases lay in between. The CDR3 covers 14 residues. CDR3 DNA: TGTGCCAGCAGCTTACAGGGGCTTAATCAGCCCCAGCATTTT. It translates to CASSLQGLNQPQHF.

The CDR3 region is CASSANRANTEAFF. The CDR3 nucleotides read TGTGCCAGCTCAGCTAATCGGGCGAACACTGAAGCTTTCTTT. This chain joins TRBV18 and TRBJ1-1; D gene ambiguous. The CDR3 is made up of 14 amino acids. Germline V CDR1 and CDR2: KGHSH, LQKENI. The V end lost 5 bases, the J end lost 1 base, and 11 bases lay between the germline ends.

This chain connects TRBV7-2 to TRBJ2-5; 13 nucleotides agree with TRBD2. Germline CDR1 SGHTA, CDR2 FQGNSA. The CDR3 length is 15 residues. The V gene end was trimmed by 5 bases and the J gene end by 5 bases; junction bases not matched to a gene: 5. The CDR3: CASSNTGLAGETQYF. CDR3 bases: TGTGCCAGCAGCAACACGGGACTAGCGGGGGAGACCCAGTACTTC.

The rearrangement links TRBV18 to TRBJ2-3, with D unclear. The CDR3 runs 13 residues. V was cut by 4 bases and J by 2 bases, with 7 bases left in between. Looked up from germline, CDR1 is KGHSH and CDR2 is LQKENI. In DNA form, the CDR3 reads TGTGCCAGCTCACGATCTGCCACAGATACGCAGTATTTT. This codes for CASSRSATDTQYF.

This clone has more than one count but fewer than ten. The chain uses TRBV5-6 and TRBJ2-7; D might be TRBD1 (6 bases). The germline V gene has CDR1 SGHDT and CDR2 YYEEEE. The germline V and J ends were trimmed by 3 bases and 5 bases, with 15 bases remaining between them. The CDR3 runs to 14 residues. CDR3 sequence (DNA): TGTGCCAGCAGCTCAGGAACAGGGTTGGACGAGCAGTACTTC. This gives the protein CASSSGTGLDEQYF.

The chain has TRBV7-2 and TRBJ2-5, with 7 bases lining up with TRBD1. V dropped 3 bases and J dropped 5; count of bases not matched to a gene: 6. Germline V gene lookup returns CDR1 SGHTA and CDR2 FQGNSA. The CDR3 contains 14 residues. CDR3 sequence: CASSFGQVGETQYF. The CDR3 region has the DNA TGTGCCAGCAGCTTTGGACAGGTGGGCGAGACCCAGTACTTC.

CDR3 nucleotides: TGTGCCAGCAGCTTAGGGGCAGGGGATCCTAATCAGCCCCAGCATTTT. The encoded protein is CASSLGAGDPNQPQHF. This rearrangement joins TRBV7-6 to TRBJ1-5; D may be TRBD1 (6 bases). The CDR3 contains 16 residues. Trimming shortened V by 1 base and J by 4 bases, and 14 bases separated the two germline ends. CDR1 and CDR2 (germline): SGHVS, FNYEAQ. Combining the CDR3 with reference TRBV7-6 and TRBJ1-5 gives the whole variable domain GAGVSQSPRYKVTKRGQDVALRCDPISGHVSLYWYRQALGQGPEFLTYFNYEAQQDKSGLPNDRFSAERPEGSISTLTIQRTEQRDSAMYRCASSLGAGDPNQPQHFGDGTRLSIL.

This clone was seen only a few times. The chain recombines TRBV5-6 with TRBJ2-7, with D perhaps TRBD1 (6 bases). V gave up 0 bases and J gave up 9 bases, with 10 bases separating them. Germline CDR1 and CDR2: SGHDT and YYEEEE. The CDR3 sequence is 12 residues long. In DNA, the CDR3 is TGTGCCAGCAGCTTGGGGACAGTTGGGCAGTACTTC. Translated, it gives CASSLGTVGQYF. The whole variable domain, remainder taken from reference TRBV5-6 and TRBJ2-7, is DAGVTQSPTHLIKTRGQQVTLRCSPKSGHDTVSWYQQALGQGPQFIFQYYEEEERQRGNFPDRFSGHQFPNYSSELNVNALLLGDSALYLCASSLGTVGQYFGPGTRLTVT.

This clone appeared a few times. The CDR3 protein is CASSPVEESSYEQYF. CDR3 DNA: TGCGCCAGCAGCCCTGTGGAGGAAAGCTCCTACGAGCAGTACTTC. The chain links TRBV4-3 to TRBJ2-7, with D possibly being TRBD2 (5 bases). Germline V lookup: CDR1 LGHNA, CDR2 YSLEER. CDR3 length equals 15 residues. The V gene lost 4 bases and the J gene lost 0 bases, with 13 bases spanning the gap.

The chain combines TRBV11-2 with TRBJ2-7; 8 nucleotides agree with TRBD2. TRBJ2-1 matches the DNA end more closely, so the J call is doubtful. Germline V CDR1 and CDR2: SGHAT, FQNNGV. There are 16 residues in the CDR3. CDR3: CASSYWRGDSYNEQFF. The CDR3 bases are TGTGCCAGCAGTTATTGGCGGGGGGACTCCTACAATGAGCAGTTCTTC.

The J gene is TRBJ2-5, the V gene TRBV28; D tentatively fits TRBD1 or TRBD2 (5 bases each). The end of the DNA is better explained by TRBJ2-7, so the J call may be wrong. Germline assignment: CDR1 MDHEN and CDR2 SYDVKM. This CDR3 has 13 amino acids. The CDR3 DNA reads as TGTGCCAGCAGTTTTTGGGGGAGTGGCGAGCAGTACTTC. Translating gives CASSFWGSGEQYF.

The genes are TRBV7-8 and TRBJ1-2; TRBD1 matches at 7 bases. The CDR3 has 14 residues. Germline V gives CDR1 SGHVS, CDR2 FQNEAQ. V gave up 5 bases and J gave up 8 bases; unmatched junction bases: 11. The DNA for the CDR3 is TGTGCCAGCAGCGAATCACCAGGGGGTGGCGGCTACACCTTC. Its translation: CASSESPGGGGYTF. Filled out from reference TRBV7-8 and TRBJ1-2, the complete variable domain reads GAGVSQSPRYKVAKRGQDVALRCDPISGHVSLFWYQQALGQGPEFLTYFQNEAQLDKSGLPSDRFFAERPEGSVSTLKIQRTQQEDSAVYLCASSESPGGGGYTFGSGTRLTVV.

The V gene is TRBV27, the J gene TRBJ2-2; no clear D. This CDR3 spans 13 amino acids. V lost 5 bases and J lost 3, with 7 bases in between. Germline V gene lookup returns CDR1 MNHEY and CDR2 SMNVEV (reference sequence). CDR3 nucleotide sequence: TGTGCCAGCAGTACCTCATACACCGGGGAGCTGTTTTTT. Protein: CASSTSYTGELFF.